The 27 T cell receptor beta chains in this list originate from one sample, sequenced in a study of blood T cell repertoires in COVID-19. Generated by immunoSEQ multiplex PCR, the TCRdb table keeps only in-frame clones and is missing some. Among around 300,000 clones listed, approximately 86% were seen once. Input material: peripheral blood. These receptors were obtained from a woman aged 30 to 39 who had recovered from COVID-19.

The chain links TRBV30 to TRBJ1-2, with 7 bases matching TRBD1. Germline assignment: CDR1 GTSNPN and CDR2 SVGIG (reference sequence). The CDR3 runs 13 residues. V shed 3 bases, J shed 4 bases, and the junction held 5 bases outside the gene matches. The CDR3 DNA follows: TGTGCCTGGAGAACAGGGGTCACCTATGGCTACACCTTC. Its protein is CAWRTGVTYGYTF. Complete variable domain (other parts from reference TRBV30 and TRBJ1-2): SQTIHQWPATLVQPVGSPLSLECTVEGTSNPNLYWYRQAAGRGLQLLFYSVGIGQISSEVPQNLSASRPQDRQFILSSKKLLLSDSGFYLCAWRTGVTYGYTFGSGTRLTVV.

V gene TRBV11-1 combines with J gene TRBJ1-2, with D maybe TRBD1 (6 bases). The CDR3 is 14 residues long. Trimming cost V 3 bases and J 3 bases, with 11 bases left between them. Germline V gene data show CDR1 as SGHAT and CDR2 as FQDESV (reference sequence). The CDR3 protein is CASSLQTGDYGYTF. The CDR3 DNA follows: TGTGCCAGCAGCTTGCAGACAGGAGACTATGGCTACACCTTC.

The V call is TRBV6-5, the J call TRBJ1-5; maybe TRBD1 (6 bases). This CDR3 region has 14 residues. Per the germline V gene, CDR1 is MNHEY and CDR2 is SVGAGI. V was pared by 0 bases and J by 5 bases, with 8 bases between. The CDR3 spells CASSYSQGHQPQHF. The CDR3 DNA reads TGTGCCAGCAGTTACTCACAGGGACATCAGCCCCAGCATTTT.

V and J are TRBV19 and TRBJ1-2, with TRBD1 matching 7 bases. The germline gives CDR1 LNHDA, CDR2 SQIVND (reference sequence). The CDR3 consists of 14 residues. The V gene end was trimmed by 8 bases and the J gene end by 13 bases; junction bases not matched to a gene: 19. The DNA for the CDR3 is TGTGCCAGTCACAATACCGGGACAGAGAAGCCGTTCACCTTC. It encodes CASHNTGTEKPFTF.

The chain couples TRBV19 to TRBJ2-1; 8 bases map to TRBD2. This CDR3 region has 16 residues. V trimming: 1 base; J trimming: 1 base; junction bases outside the gene matches: 3. CDR1 is LNHDA, CDR2 SQIVND, per germline (reference sequence). This CDR3 is CASSIGLAISYNEQFF. The CDR3 nucleotides read TGTGCCAGTAGTATAGGACTAGCGATATCCTACAATGAGCAGTTCTTC.

CDR3 in amino acids: CASSLRVGETQYF. CDR3 bases: TGTGCCAGCAGCCTCAGGGTCGGGGAGACCCAGTACTTC. The V gene is TRBV9, the J gene TRBJ2-5; perhaps TRBD1 as D (5 bases). The ends were cut back, 4 bases at V and 5 bases at J, with 12 bases in the middle. There are 13 residues in the CDR3. Germline CDR1 is SGDLS and CDR2 is YYNGEE.

The chain combines TRBV27 with TRBJ2-5; 8 positions match TRBD2. The CDR3 extends over 15 amino acids. The V segment lost 6 bases and the J segment 4 bases; nucleotides outside the gene matches: 10. Germline CDR1 is MNHEY and CDR2 is SMNVEV (reference sequence). CDR3 DNA: TGTGCCAGCAGGCCGCCCGGGGGGGTAAGAGAGACCCAGTACTTC. Translating gives CASRPPGGVRETQYF.

For the CDR3, the DNA is TGTGCCAGCCGATTGGGGGGGAACACTGAAGCTTTCTTT. This codes for CASRLGGNTEAFF. V and J are TRBV12-3 or TRBV12-4 and TRBJ1-1; TRBD1 might be the D (5 bases). V dropped 8 bases and J dropped 1 base, with 11 bases sitting between them. The CDR3 covers 13 residues.

This clone was seen more than once but under ten times. The V call is TRBV6-2 or TRBV6-3, the J call TRBJ2-2; 10 nucleotides match TRBD2. There are 16 residues in the CDR3. V shed 2 bases, J shed 2 bases, and the junction held 2 bases outside the gene matches. Per the germline V gene, CDR1 is MNHEY and CDR2 is SVGEGT. CDR3: CASSYLAGENTGELFF. The CDR3 bases are TGTGCCAGCAGTTACCTAGCGGGGGAAAACACCGGGGAGCTGTTTTTT.

The chain uses TRBV28 and TRBJ1-5, with D maybe TRBD1 (6 bases). The CDR3 length is 12 residues. Germline V gives CDR1 MDHEN, CDR2 SYDVKM. Trimming removed 6 bases from V and 4 bases from J, with 7 bases in between. For the CDR3, the DNA is TGTGCCAGCAGAACAGGGAATCAGCCCCAGCATTTT. Residues: CASRTGNQPQHF.

This chain connects TRBV2 to TRBJ2-7; D perhaps matches TRBD2 (5 bases). Germline V gives CDR1 SNHLY, CDR2 FYNNEI. With 4 bases removed from V and 4 bases from J, the gap between germline ends came to 5 bases. The CDR3 spans 11 residues. The CDR3 loop reads CASSGGYEQYF. CDR3 nucleotides: TGTGCCAGCAGTGGAGGGTACGAGCAGTACTTC.

The chain joins TRBV7-8 to TRBJ2-7; no definite D call. V lost 1 base and J lost 3, with 13 bases in between. The CDR3 extends over 15 amino acids. Germline CDR1 reads SGHVS; CDR2 reads FQNEAQ. In DNA form, the CDR3 reads TGTGCCAGCAGCTTAGTGTCGGGTCTTGGCTACGAGCAGTACTTC. Translating it yields CASSLVSGLGYEQYF.

The chain recombines TRBV11-1 with TRBJ2-7, with 10 bases that match TRBD1. J gave up 4 bases and V 4 bases, and 4 bases lay outside the gene matches. Germline CDR1 is SGHAT and CDR2 is FQDESV (reference sequence). CDR3 size: 14 residues. CDR3 protein: CASSYDRGRYEQYF. The DNA for the CDR3 is TGTGCCAGCAGCTACGACAGGGGGCGGTACGAGCAGTACTTC.

The rearrangement joins TRBV2 to TRBJ1-4, with D unresolved. Germline V gene sequence: CDR1 SNHLY, CDR2 FYNNEI. V was clipped by 2 bases and J by 3 bases, with 13 bases between them. This CDR3 contains 16 residues. The CDR3 nucleotides read TGTGCCAGCAGTGAAAGATTACCAGGTGCTAATGAAAAACTGTTTTTT. Encoded protein: CASSERLPGANEKLFF. Full variable domain (remainder filled in from reference TRBV2 and TRBJ1-4): EPEVTQTPSHQVTQMGQEVILRCVPISNHLYFYWYRQILGQKVEFLVSFYNNEISEKSEIFDDQFSVERPDGSNFTLKIRSTKLEDSAMYFCASSERLPGANEKLFFGSGTQLSVL.

The chain carries TRBV18 and TRBJ2-1, with D perhaps matching TRBD2 (5 bases). This CDR3 is 18 amino acids long. The V and J ends lost 2 bases and 0 bases respectively, with 17 bases between them. Looked up from germline, CDR1 is KGHSH and CDR2 is LQKENI. CDR3 amino acids: CASSPIPPSRSSYNEQFF. In DNA form, the CDR3 reads TGTGCCAGCTCACCAATACCCCCTAGCCGAAGCTCCTACAATGAGCAGTTCTTC.

The V gene is TRBV10-2, the J gene TRBJ1-5; 7 bases line up with TRBD1. V dropped 10 bases and J dropped 5; count of bases not matched to a gene: 8. The germline CDR1 and CDR2 sequences are WSHSY and SAAADI. This CDR3 contains 13 residues. The CDR3 is CATGFTGDQPQHF. The CDR3 bases are TGCGCCACCGGATTTACAGGGGATCAGCCCCAGCATTTT.

This clone was counted a single time. V gene TRBV10-2 combines with J gene TRBJ1-2; possibly TRBD1 for D (6 bases). The CDR3 is 13 residues long. CDR1 WSHSY and CDR2 SAAADI come from the germline V gene. The V and J ends lost 2 bases and 6 bases respectively, with 10 bases between them. The CDR3 DNA is TGCGCCAGCAGTGAGAGGGGGTTGGATGGCTACACCTTC. This gives the protein CASSERGLDGYTF.

V usage is TRBV12-3 or TRBV12-4 and J usage is TRBJ1-2; tentative D call: TRBD1 (5 bases). This CDR3 region has 13 residues. Trimming took off 6 bases at V and 4 bases at J, with 12 bases between the two ends. The CDR3 reads CASRNRNIYGYTF. The CDR3 DNA follows: TGTGCCAGCAGAAACAGGAATATCTATGGCTACACCTTC.

The rearrangement links TRBV5-1 to TRBJ1-1; 9 positions agree with TRBD1. CDR3 length: 17 residues. Germline V gives CDR1 SGHRS, CDR2 YFSETQ. Trimming took 0 bases from V and 3 from J; bases not matched to a gene: 9. The CDR3 reads CASSLGDREVSDTEAFF. The CDR3 nucleotides are TGCGCCAGCAGCTTGGGGGACAGGGAGGTGTCGGACACTGAAGCTTTCTTT.

The chain employs TRBV7-3 and TRBJ2-3; TRBD1 is a possible D gene (5 bases). The CDR3 contains 15 residues. Trimming shortened V by 5 bases and J by 4 bases, and 16 bases separated the two germline ends. The V gene's germline CDR1 is SGHTA and CDR2 FQGTGA. The CDR3 region has the DNA TGTGCCAGCAGCCCAGGGAACCGGGTAGCAGATACGCAGTATTTT. Encoded protein: CASSPGNRVADTQYF.

J is TRBJ2-7 and V is TRBV12-3 or TRBV12-4; no reliable D call. Trimming left V 2 bases short and J 0 bases short, with 5 bases between. The length of the CDR3 is 13 residues. This CDR3 is CASSLKASYEQYF. The CDR3 DNA follows: TGTGCCAGCAGTTTAAAAGCCTCCTACGAGCAGTACTTC.

The rearrangement uses TRBV14 and TRBJ1-1, with no clear D. The V and J ends lost 1 base and 5 bases respectively, with 8 bases between them. Germline assignment: CDR1 SGHDN and CDR2 FVKESK. The CDR3 runs to 13 residues. Here the CDR3 DNA reads TGTGCCAGCAGCCAAGCCATCGGGACTGAAGCTTTCTTT. This encodes CASSQAIGTEAFF. Full variable domain (remainder filled in from reference TRBV14 and TRBJ1-1): EAGVTQFPSHSVIEKGQTVTLRCDPISGHDNLYWYRRVMGKEIKFLLHFVKESKQDESGMPNNRFLAERTGGTYSTLKVQPAELEDSGVYFCASSQAIGTEAFFGQGTRLTVV.

The J gene is TRBJ2-5, the V gene TRBV14; 7 bases fit TRBD2. The CDR3 is 16 amino acids. Per germline, CDR1 SGHDN and CDR2 FVKESK. V gave up 1 base and J gave up 1 base; unmatched junction bases: 6. The CDR3 region has the DNA TGTGCCAGCAGCCAAGCCTCGGGGGGTAGCCAAGAGACCCAGTACTTC. Its protein product is CASSQASGGSQETQYF. Supplemented by reference TRBV14 and TRBJ2-5, the full variable domain reads EAGVTQFPSHSVIEKGQTVTLRCDPISGHDNLYWYRRVMGKEIKFLLHFVKESKQDESGMPNNRFLAERTGGTYSTLKVQPAELEDSGVYFCASSQASGGSQETQYFGPGTRLLVL.

The table lists this clone with a count of one. The chain employs TRBV18 and TRBJ1-4, with TRBD1 as a possible D gene (5 bases). Trimming took 3 bases from V and 10 from J, leaving 12 bases between them. Germline CDR1 reads KGHSH; CDR2 reads LQKENI. The CDR3 runs to 13 residues. The CDR3 DNA is TGTGCCAGCTCACCGACACAGGAAGGAAAACTGTTTTTT. Translation: CASSPTQEGKLFF.

The chain is built from TRBV15 and TRBJ2-1, with TRBD2 identical over 8 bases. The CDR3 is 15 residues long. V was pared by 0 bases and J by 6 bases, with 4 bases of the junction left unmatched. Germline loops: CDR1 LNHNV, CDR2 YYDKDF (reference sequence). The CDR3 nucleotides are TGTGCCACCAGCAGAGACCCCGGGAGGGTCAATGAGCAGTTCTTC. Translated, it gives CATSRDPGRVNEQFF.

This clone came up a few times. The J gene is TRBJ1-4, the V gene TRBV15; D remains ambiguous. CDR1 and CDR2 from the germline V gene are LNHNV and YYDKDF (reference sequence). The CDR3 covers 14 residues. V lost 3 bases to trimming and J lost 3 bases, with 8 bases between them. CDR3 DNA sequence: TGTGCCACCAGCAGGCTTGAGCCTAATGAAAAACTGTTTTTT. Translated: CATSRLEPNEKLFF.

The rearrangement joins TRBV7-3 to TRBJ2-1, with 12 bases fitting TRBD2. V lost 2 bases and J lost 0; bases outside the gene matches: 5. The CDR3 covers 18 residues. Germline V gene lookup returns CDR1 SGHTA and CDR2 FQGTGA. This chain's CDR3 is CASSLLAGGAISYNEQFF. The CDR3 DNA sequence: TGTGCCAGCAGCTTACTAGCGGGAGGGGCAATCTCCTACAATGAGCAGTTCTTC.